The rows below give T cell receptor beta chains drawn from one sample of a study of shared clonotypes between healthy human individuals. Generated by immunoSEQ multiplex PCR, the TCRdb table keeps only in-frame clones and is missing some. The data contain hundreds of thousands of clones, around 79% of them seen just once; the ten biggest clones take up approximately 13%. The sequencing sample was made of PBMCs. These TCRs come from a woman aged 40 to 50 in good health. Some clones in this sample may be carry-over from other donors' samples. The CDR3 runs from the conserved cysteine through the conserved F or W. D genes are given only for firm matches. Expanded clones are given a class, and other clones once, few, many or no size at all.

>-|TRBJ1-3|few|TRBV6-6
TGTGCCAGCATGCCCCGCAGGGACTCTGGAAACACCATATATTTT
CASMPRRDSGNTIYF
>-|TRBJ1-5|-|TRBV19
TGTGCCAGTACCCTTGAGAGGTATAGCAATCAGCCCCAGCATTTT
CASTLERYSNQPQHF
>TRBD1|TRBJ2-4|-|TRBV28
TGTGCCAGCAGCCCTAGGGGGCGCAAAAACATTCAGTACTTC
CASSPRGRKNIQYF
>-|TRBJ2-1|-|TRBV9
TGTGCCAGCAGCGGGGCCCTCAGTAGGAATGAGCAGTTCTTC
CASSGALSRNEQFF
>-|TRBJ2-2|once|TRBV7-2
TGTGCCAGCAGCCACGGCCTAGTGCTCACCGGGGAGCTGTTTTTT
CASSHGLVLTGELFF
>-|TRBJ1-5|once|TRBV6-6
TGTGCCAGCAGGGCACCCTTCGATAGCAATCAGCCCCAGCATTTT
CASRAPFDSNQPQHF
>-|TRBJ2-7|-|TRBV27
TGTGCCAGCAGTGCAACTGGAACCTACGAGCAGTACTTC
CASSATGTYEQYF
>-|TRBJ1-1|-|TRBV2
TGTGCCAGCAGTGAGCAGGGGAGTACTGAAGCTTTCTTT
CASSEQGSTEAFF
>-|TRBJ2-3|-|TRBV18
TGTGCCAGCTCATCGTCATGGACAGATACGCAGTATTTT
CASSSSWTDTQYF
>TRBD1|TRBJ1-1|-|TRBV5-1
TGCGCCAGCAGCATCCGACAGGGCGGGGGCACTGAAGCTTTCTTT
CASSIRQGGGTEAFF
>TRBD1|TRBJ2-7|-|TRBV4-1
TGCGCCAGCAGCCAAGTGTTCCCGACAGGGTTTGAGTACGAGCAGTACTTC
CASSQVFPTGFEYEQYF
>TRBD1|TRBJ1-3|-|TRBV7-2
TGTGCCAGCAGCTTACGGGACAGAACTGGAAACACCATATATTTT
CASSLRDRTGNTIYF
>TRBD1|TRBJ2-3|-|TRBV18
TGTGCCAGCTCACCGACAGGGGCACTAAGCACAGATACGCAGTATTTT
CASSPTGALSTDTQYF
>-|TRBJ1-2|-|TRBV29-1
TGCAGCGTTGACGAAAAATTCTATGGCTACACCTTC
CSVDEKFYGYTF
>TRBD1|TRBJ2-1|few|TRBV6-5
TGTGCCAGCAGTTACTCCCGGGACAGTCCGACCAATGAGCAGTTCTTC
CASSYSRDSPTNEQFF
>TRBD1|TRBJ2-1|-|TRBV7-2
TGTGCCAGCAGCCAAGCAGGGACAGGGTTCCAGTTCTTC
CASSQAGTGFQFF
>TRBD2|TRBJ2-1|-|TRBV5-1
TGCGCCAGCAGCTTGGGGGGACTAGCGGCTGCCTACAATGAGCAGTTCTTC
CASSLGGLAAAYNEQFF
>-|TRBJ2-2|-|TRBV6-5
TGTGCCAGCAAGCGAGCGCGGAACACCGGGGAGCTGTTTTTT
CASKRARNTGELFF
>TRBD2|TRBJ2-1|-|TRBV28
TGTGCCAGCAGTCCGAGCGGGAGCGTAGGCAATGAGCAGTTCTTC
CASSPSGSVGNEQFF
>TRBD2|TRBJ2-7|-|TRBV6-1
TGTGCCAGCATTGGGCTAGCGGGAGTTTACGAGCAGTACTTC
CASIGLAGVYEQYF
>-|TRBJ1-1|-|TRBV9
TGTGCCAGCAGCGGACCTCTCGACAGATTGAACACTGAAGCTTTCTTT
CASSGPLDRLNTEAFF
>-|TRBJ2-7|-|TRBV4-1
TGCGCCAGCAGCCAGACTGGCTCCTACGAGCAGTACTTC
CASSQTGSYEQYF
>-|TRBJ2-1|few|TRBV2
TGTGCCAGCAGTGAAGATCCAGCCTACAATGAGCAGTTCTTC
CASSEDPAYNEQFF
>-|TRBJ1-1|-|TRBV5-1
TGCGCCAGCAGCACGCCACAGATGAACACTGAAGCTTTCTTT
CASSTPQMNTEAFF
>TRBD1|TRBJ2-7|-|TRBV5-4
TGTGCCAGCAGCTTGGGGACAGGGACCTACGAGCAGTACTTC
CASSLGTGTYEQYF
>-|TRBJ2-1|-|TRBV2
TGTGCCAGCAGTGTACAGGACTATGAGCAGTTCTTC
CASSVQDYEQFF
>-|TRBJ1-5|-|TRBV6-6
TGTGCCAGCAGTAGCCGTCAGGGTCGGAATCAGCCCCAGCATTTT
CASSSRQGRNQPQHF
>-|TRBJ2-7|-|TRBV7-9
TGTGCCAGCAGCTTAAGCGCGTACGAGCAGTACTTC
CASSLSAYEQYF
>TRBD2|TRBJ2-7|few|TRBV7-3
TGTGCCAGCAGCTTATCACGTGCCCGGGAGGTCCACGAGCAGTACTTC
CASSLSRAREVHEQYF
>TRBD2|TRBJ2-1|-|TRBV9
TGTGCCAGCAGCTTGAGCGGGAGAAACAATGAGCAGTTCTTC
CASSLSGRNNEQFF
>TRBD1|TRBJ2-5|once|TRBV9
TGTGCCAGCAGCTTCGGGACAGCACAAGAGACCCAGTACTTC
CASSFGTAQETQYF
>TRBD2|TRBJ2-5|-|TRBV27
TGTGCCAGCAGTTATCTAGCGGGGGGGCGAGAGACCCAGTACTTC
CASSYLAGGRETQYF
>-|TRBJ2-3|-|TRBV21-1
TGTGCCAGCAGCCGAGGAAGGGTGCGGGGCTCGGGAGATACGCAGTATTTT
CASSRGRVRGSGDTQYF
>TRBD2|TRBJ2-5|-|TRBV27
TGTGCCAGCAGTTTAATGATGCGGGCACTAGCGGGAGGAAGACAAGAGACCCAGTACTTC
CASSLMMRALAGGRQETQYF
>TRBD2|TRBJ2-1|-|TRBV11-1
TGTGCCAGCAGCGACAGCGGGAGGGCCCACAATGAGCAGTTCTTC
CASSDSGRAHNEQFF